Sequencing of this TCR beta chain was carried out in a study of beta chain features in type 1 diabetes. In the study overall: Healthy donors and patients had similar age, gender and cell yields.

A remark on this clone: Its specificity is not known.

Blood was collected once per donor into heparin, averaging approximately 0.12 L. The whole isolated RNA underwent reverse transcription, so sequencing captured expressed TCRB transcripts. It was found that naive, central memory and regulatory T cell samples averaged around 3.6 million reads. Clones were read by immunoSEQ multiplex PCR, and TCRdb kept only the in-frame ones, dropping some. The sample lists roughly 310,000 clones; more than 9.5% were seen once. Study-wide points: PCR might pick shorter templates more often, in the same way for patients and controls.

This CDR3 spans 16 amino acids. The germline gives CDR1 LGHNA, CDR2 YNFKEQ. Trimming left V 3 bases short and J 6 bases short, with 18 bases between. This receptor was identified in a woman aged 25 to 39 in good health. The sequencing sample was made of naive CD4+ T cells from blood. This sequence joins TRBV4-2 and TRBJ2-1; the D gene is possibly TRBD2 (5 bases). CDR3 in amino acids: CASSHARGGPTNEQFF. The CDR3 bases are TGTGCCAGCAGCCATGCCCGCGGAGGCCCCACCAATGAGCAGTTCTTC.